The clone carrying this T cell receptor beta chain has a count of ten or more. What it binds is not known. The data were obtained in a study of regulatory T cells in long-lasting Graves disease. Notes on the study in general: Clonotypes that were public and shared totalled a few thousand in persistent patients versus 966 in new patients. Less diverse TCR repertoires were seen in persistent Graves' patients than in newly diagnosed ones.

There are 14 residues in the CDR3. The V end lost 5 bases, the J end lost 5 bases, and 13 bases lay between the germline ends. Germline V CDR1 and CDR2: MDHEN, SYDVKM. Arm-PCR of CDR3 regions with iRepertoire HTBI primers generated TCR beta libraries. TCRdb analysed the multiplex PCR reads with MiXCR anew, one entry per CDR3 protein. This sample has 350,000 to 400,000 distinct CDR3 sequences, with 15% to 18% found just once. As for time point: newly diagnosed GD, antithyroid drugs for less than 3 months. There was RNA extracted from PBMCs, and the TCR library was made from it. It was American Thyroid Association guidelines that determined Graves' disease diagnosis. Collection of peripheral blood (approximately 9 milliliters) was done using EDTA tubes.

The V call is TRBV28, the J call TRBJ1-5; a weak D match, TRBD1 (6 bases). This sequence originates from a female donor with Graves disease. The material sequenced was peripheral blood mononuclear cells (PBMCs), taken at new diagnosis, from a patient treated with antithyroid drugs. The DNA for the CDR3 is TGTGCCAGCAGTCCCCCGGACAGCCATCAGCCCCAGCATTTT. Its translation: CASSPPDSHQPQHF.